Below, 15 T cell receptor beta chains from the same sample are listed, as sequenced in a study of siplizumab effects on memory and regulatory T cells. Measured with immunoSEQ multiplex PCR; TCRdb has only the in-frame clones, and not every one. The sample shows over 60,000 clones, about 90% of them seen only once. Material for sequencing was CD8+ T cells sorted from blood. These receptors came from a human donor in good health.

The chain is built from TRBV4-2 and TRBJ1-2; D ambiguous. The germline CDR1 and CDR2 sequences are LGHNA and YNFKEQ. CDR3 length: 11 residues. Trimming left V 1 base short and J 9 bases short, with 6 bases between. For the CDR3, the DNA is TGTGCCAGCAGCCAAGCTTATAGCTACACCTTC. Translated: CASSQAYSYTF.

This clone was seen a single time. CDR3 sequence: CASSVGTNNQETQYF. CDR3 bases: TGTGCCAGCAGCGTAGGGACAAACAACCAAGAGACCCAGTACTTC. The chain employs TRBV9 and TRBJ2-5; D might be TRBD1 (5 bases). The CDR3 runs 15 residues. Trimming cost V 0 bases and J 0 bases, with 9 bases left between them. CDR1 is SGDLS and CDR2 is YYNGEE in the germline V gene.

The V gene is TRBV5-8, the J gene TRBJ2-2; D gene uncertain. The CDR3 consists of 12 residues. V dropped 2 bases and J dropped 7 bases, with 6 bases sitting between them. In germline, CDR1 is SGHTS, CDR2 YDEGEE. The CDR3 bases are TGTGCCAGCAGCTTTCAGTACGGGGAGCTGTTTTTT. This translates into CASSFQYGELFF.

The rearrangement joins TRBV13 to TRBJ1-1; D uncertain. CDR3 length equals 14 residues. Trimming shortened V by 5 bases and J by 5 bases, and 15 bases separated the two germline ends. The V gene's germline CDR1 is PRHDT and CDR2 FYEKMQ (reference sequence). The CDR3 DNA reads as TGTGCCAGCAGCCTCCCGGGTAGAAGGACTGAAGCTTTCTTT. It translates to CASSLPGRRTEAFF. Looking up the rest from reference TRBV13 and TRBJ1-1 gives the full variable domain: AAGVIQSPRHLIKEKRETATLKCYPIPRHDTVYWYQQGPGQDPQFLISFYEKMQSDKGSIPDRFSAQQFSDYHSELNMSSLELGDSALYFCASSLPGRRTEAFFGQGTRLTVV.

J is TRBJ2-6 and V is TRBV27; D gene unclear. Germline CDR1 is MNHEY and CDR2 is SMNVEV (reference sequence). This CDR3 is 16 amino acids long. Between the trimmed V and J ends, which lost 2 bases and 0 bases, there was a span of 8 bases. CDR3 residues: CASSLILTSGANVLTF. In nucleotides, the CDR3 is TGTGCCAGCAGTTTAATCCTAACCTCTGGGGCCAACGTCCTGACTTTC.

The chain combines TRBV5-1 with TRBJ2-1; no clear D. The germline V gene has CDR1 SGHRS and CDR2 YFSETQ. The CDR3 extends over 13 amino acids. Trimming took 7 bases from V and 10 from J, leaving 18 bases between them. Here the CDR3 DNA reads TGCGCCAGCGCGGACCCCTATCCCTGGGAGCAGTTCTTC. Its translation: CASADPYPWEQFF.

The chain combines TRBV14 with TRBJ2-7; D not resolved. V was pared by 4 bases and J by 4 bases, with 5 bases between. CDR3 length: 11 residues. CDR1 and CDR2 from the germline V gene are SGHDN and FVKESK. The CDR3 protein is CASSLGYEQYF. DNA of the CDR3: TGTGCCAGCAGCCTAGGATACGAGCAGTACTTC.

This chain links TRBV2 with TRBJ2-1, with D possibly being TRBD2 (5 bases). The CDR3 is 14 amino acids. From germline, CDR1 is SNHLY and CDR2 FYNNEI. Trimming removed 5 bases from V and 5 bases from J, with 13 bases in between. This CDR3 is CASSLGSNDNEQFF. The CDR3 coding sequence is TGTGCCAGCAGTCTTGGGAGCAACGACAATGAGCAGTTCTTC.

The V gene is TRBV4-2, the J gene TRBJ2-7, with TRBD2 matching over 15 bases. Germline V gives CDR1 LGHNA, CDR2 YNFKEQ. CDR3 length equals 17 residues. V shed 4 bases and J 3 bases; nucleotides not matched to a gene: 7. CDR3 in amino acids: CASSPGTSGRPVYEQYF. For the CDR3, the DNA is TGTGCCAGCAGCCCGGGGACTAGCGGGAGGCCGGTCTACGAGCAGTACTTC.

The chain recombines TRBV7-6 with TRBJ2-3; tentatively, D is TRBD2 (6 bases). V gave up 0 bases and J gave up 4 bases, with 20 bases separating them. The CDR3 covers 18 residues. CDR1 is SGHVS and CDR2 is FNYEAQ in the germline V gene. Written as DNA, the CDR3 is TGTGCCAGCAGCTTAGCGGCCCGTGGCGGGGTGAACTCAGATACGCAGTATTTT. It encodes CASSLAARGGVNSDTQYF.

The table lists this clone with a count of one. The V gene is TRBV7-9, the J gene TRBJ2-7; 7 bases agree with TRBD1. The junction had 5 bases not matched to a gene; V was cut back by 3 bases and J by 3 bases. The CDR3 extends over 14 amino acids. Germline values: CDR1 SEHNR, CDR2 FQNEAQ (reference sequence). CDR3 nucleotides: TGTGCCAGCAGCTTTAGACAGGGCAACTACGAGCAGTACTTC. Translation gives CASSFRQGNYEQYF.

V gene TRBV19 combines with J gene TRBJ1-1; D is uncertain. Germline CDR1 reads LNHDA; CDR2 reads SQIVND (reference sequence). The V end lost 0 bases, the J end lost 1 base, and 12 bases lay between the germline ends. The CDR3 totals 16 residues. CDR3 nucleotide sequence: TGTGCCAGTAGTATAGATCTAGTAGGTTGGAACACTGAAGCTTTCTTT. It specifies CASSIDLVGWNTEAFF. Full variable domain (missing parts from reference TRBV19 and TRBJ1-1): DGGITQSPKYLFRKEGQNVTLSCEQNLNHDAMYWYRQDPGQGLRLIYYSQIVNDFQKGDIAEGYSVSREKKESFPLTVTSAQKNPTAFYLCASSIDLVGWNTEAFFGQGTRLTVV.

The chain has TRBV19 and TRBJ2-7, with D possibly matching TRBD1 (5 bases). Germline lookup yields CDR1 LNHDA and CDR2 SQIVND (reference sequence). This CDR3 spans 13 amino acids. V was cut by 1 base and J by 3 bases, with 7 bases left in between. CDR3 nucleotides: TGTGCCAGTAGTATAGGGGGCTACTACGAGCAGTACTTC. Its translation: CASSIGGYYEQYF.

The V gene is TRBV27, the J gene TRBJ2-7; D could derive from TRBD1 or TRBD2 (6 bases each). V lost 5 bases, J lost 5 bases, and 22 bases lay in between. Germline values: CDR1 MNHEY, CDR2 SMNVEV (reference sequence). The CDR3 extends over 16 amino acids. In DNA, the CDR3 is TGTGCCAGCAGTACGACAGGTTTACGTAGGGAGGACGAGCAGTACTTC. Its protein is CASSTTGLRREDEQYF.

This chain links TRBV4-1 with TRBJ2-2; D gene uncertain. CDR3 length equals 16 residues. Trimming took off 4 bases at V and 0 bases at J, with 12 bases between the two ends. Germline V CDR1 and CDR2: MGHRA, YSYEKL. CDR3 coding DNA: TGCGCCAGCAGCCGATACAGCGAATCGAACACCGGGGAGCTGTTTTTT. This codes for CASSRYSESNTGELFF.